The 2 T cell receptor beta chains in this list originate from one sample, sequenced in a study of blood T cell repertoires in COVID-19. Libraries were prepared by immunoSEQ multiplex PCR; TCRdb keeps only in-frame clonotypes and omits some of them. Of approximately 40,000 clones listed, approximately 89% are singletons. The material sequenced was peripheral blood. The receptors here all came from a woman aged 70-85 years with acute or convalescent COVID-19.

This chain uses TRBV4-1 with TRBJ2-1; 9 bases are shared with TRBD1. The germline V gene encodes CDR1 MGHRA and CDR2 YSYEKL. V lost 1 base, J lost 10 bases, and 14 bases stayed unmatched. CDR3 length equals 17 residues. The CDR3 DNA is TGCGCCAGCAGCCAAGCTTACCCCTCGGGACAGGGACTGGAGCAGTTCTTC. Residues: CASSQAYPSGQGLEQFF.

The V and J genes are TRBV7-2 and TRBJ2-2; 9 bases fit TRBD2. The germline V gene has CDR1 SGHTA and CDR2 FQGNSA. The CDR3 loop spans 18 amino acids. After removal of 0 bases from V and 6 bases from J, the junction contained 11 bases not matched to a gene. The CDR3 sequence: CASSLALAGGPLAGELFF. DNA for the CDR3: TGTGCCAGCAGCTTAGCGCTTGCGGGGGGGCCGCTTGCCGGGGAGCTGTTTTTT.